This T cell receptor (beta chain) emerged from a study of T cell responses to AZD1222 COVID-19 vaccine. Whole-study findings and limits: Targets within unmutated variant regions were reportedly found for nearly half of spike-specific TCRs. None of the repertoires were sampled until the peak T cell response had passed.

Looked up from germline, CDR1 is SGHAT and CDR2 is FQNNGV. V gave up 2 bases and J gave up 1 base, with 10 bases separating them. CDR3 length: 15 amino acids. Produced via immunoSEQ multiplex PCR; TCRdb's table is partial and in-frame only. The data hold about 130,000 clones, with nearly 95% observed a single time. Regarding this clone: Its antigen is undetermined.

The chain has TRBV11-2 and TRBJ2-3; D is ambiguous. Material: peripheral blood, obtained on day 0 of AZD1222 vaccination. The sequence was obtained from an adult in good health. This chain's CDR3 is CASSLNTQRTDTQYF. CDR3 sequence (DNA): TGTGCCAGCAGCTTAAATACACAGCGCACAGATACGCAGTATTTT.